The 15 T cell receptor beta chains presented below share a single source sample, sequenced in a study of blood T cells in healthy people across ages. The authors ran a second PCR of 7 to 11 cycles using a sample-barcoded 5' primer and a J-beta primer mix. TCRdb re-called the 5' RACE reads with MiXCR, one entry per CDR3 protein. The table shows over 950,000 distinct CDR3 sequences, with roughly 51% occurring only once. Sequenced material: blood. The receptors come from an older woman in good health.

As to this clonotype: One junction end does not reproduce the germline sequence, and a read error may be involved. The chain combines TRBV20-1 with TRBJ1-5; no clear D. Germline CDR1 is DFQATT and CDR2 is SNEGSKA (reference sequence). The CDR3 totals 21 residues. The CDR3 bases are TGCAGTGTTAGATCCCTGTCGGAGGTTTACGGGGTGAGACCCGGCAATCAGCCCCAGCATTTT. This gives the protein CSVRSLSEVYGVRPGNQPQHF.

This sequence joins TRBV27 and TRBJ2-7, with 13 nucleotides matching TRBD2. The trim removed 5 bases at V and 5 bases at J, leaving 6 bases unmatched. From germline, CDR1 is MNHEY and CDR2 SMNVEV (reference sequence). The CDR3 loop spans 15 amino acids. CDR3 region: CASSPGTSGNDEQYF. In DNA form, the CDR3 reads TGTGCCAGCAGTCCAGGGACTAGCGGGAACGACGAGCAGTACTTC.

The chain couples TRBV20-1 to TRBJ2-5; D not certain. The CDR3 runs to 14 residues. Germline V gene lookup returns CDR1 DFQATT and CDR2 SNEGSKA (reference sequence). Trimming took 3 bases from V and 0 from J, leaving 11 bases between them. CDR3 region: CSASPGSNQETQYF. For the CDR3, the DNA is TGCAGTGCTAGTCCTGGCAGCAACCAAGAGACCCAGTACTTC.

This clonotype was observed a handful of times. The chain employs TRBV28 and TRBJ2-4; perhaps TRBD1 as D (5 bases). Germline assignment: CDR1 MDHEN and CDR2 SYDVKM. CDR3 length: 14 residues. Trimming took off 4 bases at V and 13 bases at J, with 20 bases between the two ends. The CDR3 sequence: CASSSPTGRRAQYF. The CDR3 bases are TGTGCCAGCAGTTCCCCCACGGGTCGCAGGGCACAGTACTTC. The variable domain in full, completed from reference TRBV28 and TRBJ2-4, reads DVKVTQSSRYLVKRTGEKVFLECVQDMDHENMFWYRQDPGLGLRLIYFSYDVKMKEKGDIPEGYSVSREKKERFSLILESASTNQTSMYLCASSSPTGRRAQYFGAGTRLSVL.

This clonotype showed up just a few times. The chain combines TRBV20-1 with TRBJ2-4, with D tentatively TRBD1 or TRBD2 (6 bases each). This CDR3 has 16 amino acids. CDR1 and CDR2 (germline): DFQATT, SNEGSKA (reference sequence). Trimming stripped 0 bases from V and 3 bases from J, with 15 bases between. CDR3 DNA sequence: TGCAGTGCTAGAGATGAGGCCGGAGGGGGCAAAAACATTCAGTACTTC. Translating it yields CSARDEAGGGKNIQYF.

This clonotype was seen only a few times. The genes are TRBV20-1 and TRBJ2-1; TRBD2 is a possible D gene (5 bases). V dropped 6 bases and J dropped 2 bases, with 14 bases sitting between them. The CDR3 runs 14 residues. CDR1 and CDR2 (germline): DFQATT, SNEGSKA (reference sequence). CDR3 DNA sequence: TGCAGTGCCAGTACCGGACTTCCCTACAATGAGCAGTTCTTC. The encoded protein is CSASTGLPYNEQFF.

This rearrangement joins TRBV12-3 or TRBV12-4 to TRBJ2-1; 7 bases map to TRBD2. There are 15 residues in the CDR3. Losses at the gene ends were 2 bases for V and 3 bases for J; bases not matched to a gene: 4. CDR3 coding DNA: TGTGCCAGCAGTTTAAATCCTAGCGGCTACAATGAGCAGTTCTTC. This encodes CASSLNPSGYNEQFF.

This clonotype was detected only once. This chain joins TRBV6-5 and TRBJ2-5; 10 bases are shared with TRBD1. V dropped 5 bases and J dropped 7; count of bases not matched to a gene: 10. CDR1 is MNHEY, CDR2 SVGAGI, per germline. The CDR3 has 15 residues. The CDR3 loop reads CASSSDRGPPGTQYF. The CDR3 region has the DNA TGTGCCAGCAGTAGTGACAGGGGGCCCCCGGGGACCCAGTACTTC.

The chain recombines TRBV7-2 with TRBJ2-7, with D possibly TRBD1 on 6 matching bases. This CDR3 is 17 amino acids long. Germline CDR1 SGHTA, CDR2 FQGNSA. V lost 1 base, J lost 7 bases, and 23 bases lay in between. Here the CDR3 DNA reads TGTGCCAGCAGCTTAGGTCAGGGGCAACGCTCCTACAATGAGCAGTACTTC. This codes for CASSLGQGQRSYNEQYF.

The chain couples TRBV2 to TRBJ2-7; D is uncertain. The CDR3 contains 11 residues. Trimming took off 2 bases at V and 6 bases at J, with 5 bases between the two ends. CDR1 is SNHLY, CDR2 FYNNEI, per germline. The chain's CDR3 is CASSEYREQYF. The CDR3 DNA is TGTGCCAGCAGTGAATATCGCGAGCAGTACTTC.

The rearrangement joins TRBV29-1 to TRBJ1-3; no definite D call. The V end was cut by 5 bases, the J end by 6 bases, with 11 bases between. Germline CDR1 reads SQVTM; CDR2 reads ANQGSEA. The CDR3 runs to 12 residues. Written as DNA, the CDR3 is TGCAGCGTTCTGCTGCGGTTAAACACCATATATTTT. Encoded protein: CSVLLRLNTIYF.

The rearrangement joins TRBV12-3 or TRBV12-4 to TRBJ2-5, with D possibly being TRBD1 (5 bases). V lost 7 bases and J lost 11, with 14 bases in between. This CDR3 is 11 amino acids long. As DNA, the CDR3 is TGTGCCAGCACGTCAGGGATTGAGCAGTACTTC. Encoded protein: CASTSGIEQYF.

The V and J genes are TRBV29-1 and TRBJ2-7, with D perhaps TRBD2 (7 bases). Near its end, the DNA agrees better with TRBJ2-5, so the J call may be wrong. The CDR3 sequence is 13 residues long. Germline V gene data show CDR1 as SQVTM and CDR2 as ANQGSEA. CDR3 protein: CSVGEGQLETQYF. The CDR3 region has the DNA TGCAGCGTTGGGGAGGGACAACTAGAGACCCAGTACTTC.

This clonotype appeared a few times. This chain joins TRBV7-3 and TRBJ2-3; no reliable D call. CDR1 SGHTA and CDR2 FQGTGA come from the germline V gene. The germline V and J ends were trimmed by 1 base and 0 bases, with 11 bases remaining between them. This CDR3 contains 16 residues. The CDR3 region has the DNA TGTGCCAGCAGCTTAAAGGGCGGTTCTAGCACAGATACGCAGTATTTT. It codes for CASSLKGGSSTDTQYF.

The J gene is TRBJ1-3, the V gene TRBV28, with D tentatively TRBD1 (5 bases). The germline V gene has CDR1 MDHEN and CDR2 SYDVKM. Trimming removed 7 bases at V and 3 bases at J, with 16 bases between. The length of the CDR3 is 15 residues. The CDR3 loop is CASKTGTGVGNTIYF. CDR3 bases: TGTGCCAGCAAAACCGGGACGGGTGTTGGAAACACCATATATTTT.